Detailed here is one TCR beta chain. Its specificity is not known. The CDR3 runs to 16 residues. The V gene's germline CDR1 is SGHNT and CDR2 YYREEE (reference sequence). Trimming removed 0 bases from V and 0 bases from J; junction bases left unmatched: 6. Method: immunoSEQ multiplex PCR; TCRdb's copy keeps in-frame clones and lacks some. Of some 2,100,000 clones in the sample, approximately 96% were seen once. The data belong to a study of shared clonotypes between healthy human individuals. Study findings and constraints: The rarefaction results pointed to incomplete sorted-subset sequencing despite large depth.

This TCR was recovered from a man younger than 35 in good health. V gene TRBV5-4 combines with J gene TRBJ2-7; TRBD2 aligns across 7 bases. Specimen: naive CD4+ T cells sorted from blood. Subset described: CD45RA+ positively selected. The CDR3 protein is CASSLEGSGFSYEQYF. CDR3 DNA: TGTGCCAGCAGCTTGGAGGGTAGCGGGTTCTCCTACGAGCAGTACTTC.